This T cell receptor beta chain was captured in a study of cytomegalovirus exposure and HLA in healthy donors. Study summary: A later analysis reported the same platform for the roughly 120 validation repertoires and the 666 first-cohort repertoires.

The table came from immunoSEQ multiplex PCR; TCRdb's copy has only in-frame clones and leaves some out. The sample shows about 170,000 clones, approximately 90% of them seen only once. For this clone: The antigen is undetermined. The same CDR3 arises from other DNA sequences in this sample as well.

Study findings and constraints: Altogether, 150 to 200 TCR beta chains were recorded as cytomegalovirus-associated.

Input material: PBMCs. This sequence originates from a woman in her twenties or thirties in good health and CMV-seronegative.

The CDR3 nucleotides read TGCAGTGCTACCGGGGAGGAGACCCAGTACTTC. This gives the protein CSATGEETQYF. The chain is built from TRBV20-1 and TRBJ2-5, with a possible D match to TRBD2 (5 bases). Trimming removed 4 bases from V and 5 bases from J, with 8 bases in between. The CDR3 has 11 residues. Germline values: CDR1 DFQATT, CDR2 SNEGSKA (reference sequence).